The clone carrying this TCR beta chain is medium-sized in the sample. Its antigen is not known. A library made for alpha chains picked up this beta chain off target, so its size means little. This sample was included in a study of spatial heterogeneity in lung cancer. Study outcomes and limitations: Counts of expanded intratumoral alpha and beta TCRs tracked tumor mutation counts. Regional and ubiquitous nonsynonymous mutations were tracked by counts of regional and ubiquitous expanded TCRs, respectively.

The CDR3 sequence is 12 residues long. The V end was cut by 6 bases, the J end by 6 bases, with 14 bases between. CDR1 is DFQATT and CDR2 is SNEGSKA in the germline V gene (reference sequence). The time point was: sample taken at primary tumor resection. Untreated early-stage non-small cell lung cancer patients, 55 to 85 in total, were the donors. From tumor, nontumor lung or frozen PBMC, whole RNA was taken unsorted for sequencing. The library protocol tagged each TCR cDNA with a unique molecular identifier. Each CDR3 protein is one row after TCRdb ran MiXCR on the 5' RACE reads. The profile shows around 1,500 distinct CDR3 sequences, more than 15% of them singletons.

The chain joins TRBV20-1 to TRBJ1-1; TRBD1 might be the D (6 bases). This TCR derives from a male donor with early-stage non-small cell lung cancer. Sequenced material: lung tumor tissue, taken at surgery. The CDR3 sequence is CSASQGESEAFF. CDR3 coding DNA: TGCAGTGCATCACAGGGAGAATCTGAAGCTTTCTTT.